These 14 T cell receptor beta chains were sequenced from one sample in a study of T cells expressing NK-cell markers (dated by TCRdb to between 2020 and 2021). Library preparation was by 5' RACE. Sequencing was performed on an Illumina HiSeq 2000. TCRdb reanalyzed the reads, keeping one entry per CDR3 protein sequence and omitting DNA. The data table for this sample lists around 470,000 distinct CDR3 sequences. Approximately 1.5% of the sample is taken by the ten largest. The sample taken for sequencing was blood T cells: a sorted CD56 or NKG2C T cell subset, CD4+ or CD8+ T cells, or bulk PBMC T cells (not recorded which). These receptors all stem from a woman aged 45-59 years in good health. Donor details come from another sample of the same person, matched by shared clones.

This chain links TRBV5-1 with TRBJ1-4; TCRdb's assignment of TRBD1 cannot be checked, as there is no DNA. The CDR3 contains 18 residues. CDR1 is SGHRS, CDR2 YFSETQ, per germline. This CDR3 is CASRKLETALATNEKLFF.

V gene TRBV20-1 combines with J gene TRBJ2-2; the TRBD2 assignment by TCRdb is unverifiable without DNA. CDR1 and CDR2 (germline): DFQATT, SNEGSKA (reference sequence). The CDR3 contains 15 residues. This CDR3 is CSARHGTIHTGELFF.

The chain links TRBV20-1 to TRBJ1-3. This CDR3 is 14 amino acids long. The germline gives CDR1 DFQATT, CDR2 SNEGSKA (reference sequence). The CDR3 protein is CAGDDGLSGNTIYF.

The chain employs TRBV5-1 and TRBJ2-3; TCRdb indicates TRBD1, and absent DNA this call remains unverified. The CDR3 has 15 amino acids. Germline V gives CDR1 SGHRS, CDR2 YFSETQ. CDR3 sequence reads: CASSLRGTMGDTQYF. Full variable domain (remainder filled in from reference TRBV5-1 and TRBJ2-3): KAGVTQTPRYLIKTRGQQVTLSCSPISGHRSVSWYQQTPGQGLQFLFEYFSETQRNKGNFPGRFSGRQFSNSRSEMNVSTLELGDSALYLCASSLRGTMGDTQYFGPGTRLTVL.

This chain joins TRBV9 and TRBJ2-7; the TCRdb call, TRBD2, lacks DNA for checking. The V gene's germline CDR1 is SGDLS and CDR2 YYNGEE. The CDR3 loop spans 15 amino acids. The CDR3 loop reads CASSVGLALEDEQYF. Together with reference TRBV9 and TRBJ2-7, the CDR3 gives the full variable domain: DSGVTQTPKHLITATGQRVTLRCSPRSGDLSVYWYQQSLDQGLQFLIQYYNGEERAKGNILERFSAQQFPDLHSELNLSSLELGDSALYFCASSVGLALEDEQYFGPGTRLTVT.

The chain recombines TRBV18 with TRBJ1-4. Germline values: CDR1 KGHSH, CDR2 LQKENI. This CDR3 is 17 amino acids long. The CDR3: CASSPPGAGPSSEKLFF.

The chain carries TRBV6-2 or TRBV6-3 and TRBJ2-5; as DNA is missing, the TRBD1 call by TCRdb cannot be tested. The germline V gene encodes CDR1 MNHEY and CDR2 SVGEGT. The length of the CDR3 is 15 residues. The CDR3 region is CASSYSPGNVETQYF.

This chain uses TRBV6-6 with TRBJ2-7; TCRdb's D call, TRBD1, is unchecked because there is no DNA. This CDR3 region has 16 residues. Germline CDR1 MNHNY, CDR2 SVGAGI (reference sequence). CDR3 sequence reads: CASSYPLGTGSYEQYF.

V and J are TRBV19 and TRBJ2-2; the D gene TCRdb calls, TRBD2, cannot be checked with no DNA. This CDR3 comprises 15 residues. Germline-derived CDR1 and CDR2 are LNHDA and SQIVND (reference sequence). The chain's CDR3 is CASSIPGLVTGELFF.

This chain connects TRBV5-5 to TRBJ2-1. CDR1 SGHKS and CDR2 YYEKEE come from the germline V gene (reference sequence). This CDR3 is 11 amino acids long. This CDR3 reads CASSLNHEQFF.

This chain connects TRBV4-1 to TRBJ2-1; the TRBD2 assignment by TCRdb is unverifiable without DNA. In germline, CDR1 is MGHRA, CDR2 YSYEKL. This CDR3 comprises 20 residues. The CDR3 sequence: CASSQDPPPEGAGWFDEQFF.

V is TRBV11-2 and J is TRBJ1-2. Germline loops: CDR1 SGHAT, CDR2 FQNNGV. The CDR3 is made up of 15 amino acids. Here the CDR3 reads CASSLSQAIRYGYTF.

The chain carries TRBV7-9 and TRBJ2-1; TCRdb's D call of TRBD2 is untestable without DNA. In germline, CDR1 is SEHNR, CDR2 FQNEAQ (reference sequence). This CDR3 region has 18 residues. CDR3 sequence reads: CASSLFGGRAPTYNEQFF. Together with reference TRBV7-9 and TRBJ2-1, the CDR3 gives the full variable domain: DTGVSQNPRHKITKRGQNVTFRCDPISEHNRLYWYRQTLGQGPEFLTYFQNEAQLEKSRLLSDRFSAERPKGSFSTLEIQRTEQGDSAMYLCASSLFGGRAPTYNEQFFGPGTRLTVL.

This chain links TRBV28 with TRBJ1-1. Per the germline V gene, CDR1 is MDHEN and CDR2 is SYDVKM. The CDR3 loop spans 14 amino acids. This CDR3 is CASSLRTSYTEAFF.